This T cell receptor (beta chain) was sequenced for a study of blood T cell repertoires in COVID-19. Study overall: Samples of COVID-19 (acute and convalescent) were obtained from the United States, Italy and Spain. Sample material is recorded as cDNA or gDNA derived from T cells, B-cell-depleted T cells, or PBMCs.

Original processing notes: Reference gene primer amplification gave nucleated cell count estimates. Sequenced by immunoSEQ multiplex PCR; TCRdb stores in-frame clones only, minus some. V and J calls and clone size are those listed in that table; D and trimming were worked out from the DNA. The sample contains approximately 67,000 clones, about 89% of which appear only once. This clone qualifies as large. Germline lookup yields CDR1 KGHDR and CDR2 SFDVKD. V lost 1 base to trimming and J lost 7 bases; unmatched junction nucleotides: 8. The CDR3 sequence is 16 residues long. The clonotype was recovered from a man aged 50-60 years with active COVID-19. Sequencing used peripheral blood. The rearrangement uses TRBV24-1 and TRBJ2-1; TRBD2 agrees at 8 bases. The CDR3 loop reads CATSDLGSGEGNEQFF. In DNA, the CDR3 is TGTGCCACCAGTGATTTAGGTAGCGGGGAGGGTAATGAGCAGTTCTTC.